The rows below give T cell receptor beta chains drawn from one sample of a study of regulatory T cells in long-lasting Graves disease. TCRdb recomputed calls from the multiplex PCR reads with MiXCR, one row per CDR3 protein. Among 680,000 or so distinct CDR3 sequences listed, around 15% were seen once. The same data also went into a second study, on T cells in Graves' hyperthyroidism and ophthalmopathy.

The specimen was peripheral blood mononuclear cells (PBMCs), collected at new diagnosis, from a patient treated with antithyroid drugs. The receptors stem from a woman aged 30 to 39 with Graves disease. Each CDR3 is given with its conserved first and last residue. Each record gives: D gene, clone size, J gene, V gene, CDR3 protein, CDR3 DNA. A D gene is named only where the DNA matches it firmly. Not every row has a clone size; where given, it reads once, few, many or a size class.

d_gene: -; abundance: many; j_gene: TRBJ1-2; v_gene: TRBV2; CDR3aa: CASSEAGQMGYGYTF; CDR3nt: TGTGCCAGCAGTGAAGCCGGGCAAATGGGCTATGGCTACACCTTC
d_gene: -; abundance: many; j_gene: TRBJ2-2; v_gene: TRBV12-3/TRBV12-4; CDR3aa: CASSFGGTGSGELFF; CDR3nt: TGTGCCAGCAGTTTCGGGGGTACAGGGTCCGGGGAGCTGTTTTTT
d_gene: TRBD2; abundance: many; j_gene: TRBJ2-1; v_gene: TRBV20-1; CDR3aa: CSARDTASGIYNEQFF; CDR3nt: TGCAGTGCTAGAGATACGGCTAGCGGAATCTACAATGAGCAGTTCTTC
d_gene: TRBD1; abundance: many; j_gene: TRBJ1-2; v_gene: TRBV28; CDR3aa: CASSPGTAGYGYTF; CDR3nt: TGTGCCAGCAGTCCCGGGACAGCCGGATATGGCTACACCTTC
d_gene: TRBD2; abundance: many; j_gene: TRBJ2-7; v_gene: TRBV11-2; CDR3aa: CASSSTSGNVYEQYF; CDR3nt: TGTGCCAGCAGCTCGACTAGCGGGAACGTCTACGAGCAGTACTTC
d_gene: -; abundance: once; j_gene: TRBJ2-3; v_gene: TRBV20-1; CDR3aa: CSARVPATDTQYF; CDR3nt: TGCAGTGCTAGAGTCCCGGCCACAGATACGCAGTATTTT
d_gene: -; abundance: few; j_gene: TRBJ1-4; v_gene: TRBV10-3; CDR3aa: CAISESGGSYEKLFF; CDR3nt: TGTGCCATCAGTGAGTCGGGGGGCTCTTATGAAAAACTGTTTTTT
d_gene: -; abundance: -; j_gene: TRBJ2-7; v_gene: TRBV27; CDR3aa: CASSLFAFQNNYEQYF; CDR3nt: TGTGCCAGCAGTTTGTTCGCCTTCCAGAACAACTACGAGCAGTACTTC
d_gene: -; abundance: few; j_gene: TRBJ1-5; v_gene: TRBV20-1; CDR3aa: CSARDRVTNQPQHF; CDR3nt: TGCAGTGCTAGAGACCGGGTGACCAATCAGCCCCAGCATTTT
d_gene: -; abundance: -; j_gene: TRBJ2-6; v_gene: TRBV7-2; CDR3aa: CASSPRVSGANVLTF; CDR3nt: TGTGCCAGCAGCCCCAGGGTTTCTGGGGCCAACGTCCTGACTTTC
d_gene: -; abundance: many; j_gene: TRBJ2-1; v_gene: TRBV7-2; CDR3aa: CASSLGGHNEQFF; CDR3nt: TGTGCCAGCAGCCTTGGGGGCCACAATGAGCAGTTCTTC
d_gene: TRBD1; abundance: -; j_gene: TRBJ1-5; v_gene: TRBV19; CDR3aa: CASSTPRQGLSNQPQHF; CDR3nt: TGTGCCAGTAGTACCCCTCGACAGGGCTTAAGCAATCAGCCCCAGCATTTT
d_gene: -; abundance: -; j_gene: TRBJ2-4; v_gene: TRBV20-1; CDR3aa: CSSEIIVAKNIQYF; CDR3nt: TGCAGTTCCGAGATTATCGTAGCCAAAAACATTCAGTACTTC
d_gene: -; abundance: many; j_gene: TRBJ1-6; v_gene: TRBV15; CDR3aa: CATSPRPTDSPLHF; CDR3nt: TGTGCCACCAGCCCCCGCCCCACAGATTCACCCCTCCACTTT
d_gene: -; abundance: -; j_gene: TRBJ1-5; v_gene: TRBV6-1; CDR3aa: CASSAGPNQPQHF; CDR3nt: TGTGCCAGCAGTGCGGGGCCAAATCAGCCCCAGCATTTT
d_gene: -; abundance: -; j_gene: TRBJ2-1; v_gene: TRBV6-7; CDR3aa: CASSYSNYDNEQFF; CDR3nt: TGTGCCAGCAGTTACTCGAACTACGATAATGAGCAGTTCTTC
d_gene: TRBD1; abundance: many; j_gene: TRBJ1-4; v_gene: TRBV7-2; CDR3aa: CASSWIQGEKLFF; CDR3nt: TGTGCCAGCAGCTGGATACAGGGGGAAAAACTGTTTTTT
d_gene: TRBD1; abundance: -; j_gene: TRBJ1-1; v_gene: TRBV6-1; CDR3aa: CASSHQGASGHTEAFF; CDR3nt: TGTGCCAGCAGTCATCAGGGGGCTTCGGGGCACACTGAAGCTTTCTTT
d_gene: -; abundance: many; j_gene: TRBJ1-2; v_gene: TRBV7-9; CDR3aa: CASSPKTHSGGYTF; CDR3nt: TGTGCCAGCAGCCCCAAAACTCACAGCGGTGGCTACACCTTC
d_gene: TRBD2; abundance: -; j_gene: TRBJ2-1; v_gene: TRBV11-3; CDR3aa: CASSLSGGLAGTSYNEQFF; CDR3nt: TGTGCCAGCAGCCTCAGCGGGGGACTAGCGGGGACCTCCTACAATGAGCAGTTCTTC
d_gene: -; abundance: many; j_gene: TRBJ2-7; v_gene: TRBV11-2; CDR3aa: CASSLAGGHLEQYF; CDR3nt: TGTGCCAGCAGCTTAGCGGGCGGGCATCTCGAGCAGTACTTC
d_gene: TRBD1; abundance: many; j_gene: TRBJ2-7; v_gene: TRBV28; CDR3aa: CASSFLGQVLQSSYEQYF; CDR3nt: TGTGCCAGCAGTTTCCTAGGACAGGTACTCCAAAGCTCCTACGAGCAGTACTTC
d_gene: -; abundance: -; j_gene: TRBJ2-7; v_gene: TRBV7-2; CDR3aa: CASSLGGDVYEQYF; CDR3nt: TGTGCCAGCAGCTTAGGAGGCGACGTCTACGAGCAGTACTTC
d_gene: TRBD2; abundance: -; j_gene: TRBJ2-1; v_gene: TRBV4-1; CDR3aa: CASSPSGGFHGQFF; CDR3nt: TGCGCCAGCAGCCCTAGCGGAGGCTTTCATGGGCAGTTCTTC
d_gene: -; abundance: many; j_gene: TRBJ1-2; v_gene: TRBV10-2; CDR3aa: CASSERITGVFGYTF; CDR3nt: TGCGCCAGCAGTGAGAGGATCACAGGAGTCTTTGGCTACACCTTC
d_gene: -; abundance: -; j_gene: TRBJ2-1; v_gene: TRBV6-2/TRBV6-3; CDR3aa: CASSGPWTGRDEQFF; CDR3nt: TGTGCCAGCAGTGGACCTTGGACAGGGAGGGATGAGCAGTTCTTC
d_gene: TRBD1; abundance: few; j_gene: TRBJ2-1; v_gene: TRBV6-1; CDR3aa: CASSTDRGRGNEQFF; CDR3nt: TGTGCCAGCAGCACGGACAGGGGACGGGGCAATGAGCAGTTCTTC
d_gene: -; abundance: -; j_gene: TRBJ2-6; v_gene: TRBV18; CDR3aa: CASSPPFSRDANVLTF; CDR3nt: TGTGCCAGCTCACCACCGTTCTCTCGGGACGCAAACGTCCTGACTTTC
d_gene: TRBD1; abundance: -; j_gene: TRBJ2-7; v_gene: TRBV28; CDR3aa: CASRTSGTGGNEQYF; CDR3nt: TGTGCCAGCAGGACCTCCGGGACAGGGGGCAACGAGCAGTACTTC
d_gene: -; abundance: -; j_gene: TRBJ2-1; v_gene: TRBV11-3; CDR3aa: CASSLGSSAGSPYNEQFF; CDR3nt: TGTGCCAGCAGCTTAGGGTCTAGCGCGGGGTCCCCCTACAATGAGCAGTTCTTC
d_gene: -; abundance: -; j_gene: TRBJ2-7; v_gene: TRBV7-9; CDR3aa: CASSLASGAIMNEQYF; CDR3nt: TGTGCCAGCAGCTTAGCGTCGGGAGCGATTATGAACGAGCAGTACTTC
d_gene: -; abundance: many; j_gene: TRBJ2-7; v_gene: TRBV7-9; CDR3aa: CASMPGVGEQYF; CDR3nt: TGTGCCAGCATGCCCGGGGTGGGGGAGCAGTACTTC
d_gene: -; abundance: many; j_gene: TRBJ2-3; v_gene: TRBV20-1; CDR3aa: CSARVSTDTQYF; CDR3nt: TGCAGTGCTAGAGTCAGCACAGATACGCAGTATTTT
d_gene: -; abundance: many; j_gene: TRBJ2-3; v_gene: TRBV15; CDR3aa: CATSRERAYRTQYF; CDR3nt: TGTGCCACCAGCAGAGAGCGGGCTTACCGAACGCAGTATTTT
d_gene: -; abundance: few; j_gene: TRBJ1-5; v_gene: TRBV19; CDR3aa: CASSIAGVSQPQHF; CDR3nt: TGTGCCAGTAGTATCGCAGGGGTTTCCCAGCCCCAGCATTTT
d_gene: TRBD1; abundance: many; j_gene: TRBJ1-3; v_gene: TRBV28; CDR3aa: CAAGEGAAGNTIYF; CDR3nt: TGTGCCGCAGGGGAGGGGGCGGCGGGAAACACCATATATTTT
d_gene: -; abundance: -; j_gene: TRBJ2-4; v_gene: TRBV5-4; CDR3aa: CASSLWQAGNIQYF; CDR3nt: TGTGCCAGCAGCTTGTGGCAGGCGGGAAACATTCAGTACTTC